This T cell receptor (beta chain) was recovered during a study of T cells in Graves' hyperthyroidism and ophthalmopathy. Patients aged 18 to 65 had newly diagnosed hyperthyroidism lasting under 2 months. Reasons for excluding patients were uncontrolled infection, other autoimmune disease, pregnancy or lactation. This clonotype was observed a few times. Researchers amplified the TCR beta CDR3 regions from RNA transcripts. TCR CDR3 regions were first amplified by RT-PCR with HTBI primers. TCRdb analysed the multiplex PCR reads with MiXCR anew, one entry per CDR3 protein. The profile shows roughly 660,000 distinct CDR3 sequences, about 18% of them singletons. The CDR3 spans 15 residues. Germline lookup yields CDR1 SGHAT and CDR2 FQNNGV. Trimming stripped 1 base from V and 4 bases from J, with 14 bases between.

The chain employs TRBV11-2 and TRBJ2-7; maybe TRBD2 (6 bases). The specimen was blood. The TCR comes from a man in his fifties with Graves' hyperthyroidism. This CDR3 is CASSLVSWGVYEQYF. DNA for the CDR3: TGTGCCAGCAGCTTAGTTTCCTGGGGGGTTTACGAGCAGTACTTC.